This passage covers 13 T cell receptor beta chains from one sample sequenced in a study of cytomegalovirus exposure and HLA in healthy donors. PCR amplification relied on 60 Vbeta primers (plus 13 Jbeta primers). Here immunoSEQ multiplex PCR was the method, and the copy in TCRdb shows in-frame clones only, minus some. The sample contains 150,000 to 200,000 clones, roughly three quarters of which appear only once. The specimen was PBMCs. The receptors were sampled from a woman in her 30s in good health and CMV-seropositive.

The rearrangement links TRBV9 to TRBJ2-2; D may be TRBD1 (6 bases). The CDR3 spans 14 residues. From germline, CDR1 is SGDLS and CDR2 YYNGEE. V shed 4 bases and J shed 3 bases, with 10 bases lying between them. The CDR3 here is CASSLRTDTGELFF. The CDR3, as DNA: TGTGCCAGCAGCTTAAGGACAGACACCGGGGAGCTGTTTTTT.

The V and J genes are TRBV21-1 and TRBJ2-4; the table assigns TRBD1, which was not confirmed against the DNA. TRBV21-1 is a pseudogene locus. The CDR3 spans 22 residues. The CDR3 here is CASSKWTPLGDIPTPLGDSQYF. The CDR3 DNA sequence: TGTGCCAGCAGCAAATGGACCCCATTGGGGGACATACCGACCCCATTGGGGGACAGTCAGTACTTC.

The chain uses TRBV28 and TRBJ1-2; 10 bases line up with TRBD1. CDR3 size: 15 residues. The junction had 10 bases not matched to a gene; V was cut back by 6 bases and J by 6 bases. Per germline, CDR1 MDHEN and CDR2 SYDVKM. This CDR3 reads CASSRIDRGRDGYTF. The CDR3 region has the DNA TGTGCCAGCAGCCGAATTGACAGGGGGCGAGATGGCTACACCTTC.

The chain combines TRBV4-1 with TRBJ2-7; possible D gene TRBD2, 5 bases. Germline lookup yields CDR1 MGHRA and CDR2 YSYEKL. CDR3 length equals 15 residues. The V end was cut by 0 bases, the J end by 0 bases, with 9 bases between. The CDR3 sequence: CASSQDRGPSYEQYF. The CDR3 DNA reads TGCGCCAGCAGCCAAGATCGGGGTCCCTCCTACGAGCAGTACTTC.

The genes are TRBV6-6 and TRBJ2-7, with TRBD2 matching 7 bases. This CDR3 comprises 13 residues. Germline trimming cut 4 bases from V and 0 bases from J; bases unmatched to any gene: 0. Looked up from germline, CDR1 is MNHNY and CDR2 is SVGAGI (reference sequence). The CDR3 nucleotides are TGTGCCAGCAGTTGGGACTACTCCTACGAGCAGTACTTC. It codes for CASSWDYSYEQYF.

This clone was seen just once. V and J are TRBV27 and TRBJ1-5; D perhaps matches TRBD1 (5 bases). The CDR3 runs to 16 residues. Germline V CDR1 and CDR2: MNHEY, SMNVEV (reference sequence). Between the trimmed V and J ends, which lost 8 bases and 1 base, there was a span of 18 bases. This CDR3 reads CASWTEGPGSNQPQHF. The DNA of the CDR3 is TGTGCCAGCTGGACGGAGGGGCCCGGGAGCAATCAGCCCCAGCATTTT.

This clone was picked up one time. This sequence joins TRBV27 and TRBJ1-2, with unresolved D. Trimming stripped 6 bases from V and 3 bases from J, with 17 bases between. The CDR3 spans 15 residues. Looked up from germline, CDR1 is MNHEY and CDR2 is SMNVEV (reference sequence). The CDR3 DNA sequence: TGTGCCAGCAGCCCAAACCCGCCAGGCCACTATGGCTACACCTTC. This translates into CASSPNPPGHYGYTF.

The gene calls are TRBV5-1 and TRBJ1-1, with D perhaps TRBD1 (6 bases). CDR1 is SGHRS, CDR2 YFSETQ, per germline. The CDR3 is 16 residues long. V was trimmed by 0 bases and J by 1 base, leaving 13 bases between them. The CDR3 DNA reads as TGCGCCAGCAGCTTGGCCCGCCAGGGGCCGAACACTGAAGCTTTCTTT. Its protein is CASSLARQGPNTEAFF. Drawing the rest from reference TRBV5-1 and TRBJ1-1, the complete variable domain is KAGVTQTPRYLIKTRGQQVTLSCSPISGHRSVSWYQQTPGQGLQFLFEYFSETQRNKGNFPGRFSGRQFSNSRSEMNVSTLELGDSALYLCASSLARQGPNTEAFFGQGTRLTVV.

This chain uses TRBV13 with TRBJ2-7; 8 nucleotides line up with TRBD1. CDR3 length: 17 residues. The J segment lost 5 bases and the V segment lost 0 bases, leaving 12 bases of the junction unmatched. Germline V gene data show CDR1 as PRHDT and CDR2 as FYEKMQ (reference sequence). CDR3 in amino acids: CASSLGPLDRGRNEQYF. DNA of the CDR3: TGTGCCAGCAGCTTAGGCCCCCTAGACAGGGGAAGGAACGAGCAGTACTTC. Full variable domain (rest looked up from reference TRBV13 and TRBJ2-7): AAGVIQSPRHLIKEKRETATLKCYPIPRHDTVYWYQQGPGQDPQFLISFYEKMQSDKGSIPDRFSAQQFSDYHSELNMSSLELGDSALYFCASSLGPLDRGRNEQYFGPGTRLTVT.

V usage is TRBV18 and J usage is TRBJ1-5, with 9 bases lining up with TRBD1. The CDR3 sequence is 18 residues long. With V trimmed by 6 bases and J by 2 bases, 14 bases remained unmatched. Germline-derived CDR1 and CDR2 are KGHSH and LQKENI. CDR3 region: CASSSGTGNQRGNQPQHF. The DNA of the CDR3 is TGTGCCAGCTCCTCCGGGACAGGGAACCAAAGGGGCAATCAGCCCCAGCATTTT.

The chain uses TRBV27 and TRBJ2-1; possibly TRBD1 for D (5 bases). The CDR3 totals 16 residues. Germline values: CDR1 MNHEY, CDR2 SMNVEV (reference sequence). V lost 0 bases, J lost 0 bases, and 9 bases lay in between. CDR3 nucleotides: TGTGCCAGCAGTTTATCGGGGCGCAGCTCCTACAATGAGCAGTTCTTC. Its translation is CASSLSGRSSYNEQFF.

The chain employs TRBV6-6 and TRBJ1-6, with 7 bases aligning to TRBD1. The CDR3 is 14 amino acids. J was trimmed by 13 bases and V by 4 bases; bases with no gene match: 10. Germline V gene sequence: CDR1 MNHNY, CDR2 SVGAGI (reference sequence). CDR3 in DNA: TGTGCCAGCAGTTGGGACGACAGGGAGCGGCCCCTCCACTTT. Amino acid sequence: CASSWDDRERPLHF.

This clone was seen once. The chain has TRBV7-9 and TRBJ2-2, with D tentatively TRBD1 (6 bases). This CDR3 contains 16 residues. The V end lost 5 bases, the J end lost 0 bases, and 13 bases lay between the germline ends. The germline CDR1 and CDR2 sequences are SEHNR and FQNEAQ (reference sequence). The CDR3 bases are TGTGCCAGCAGCCGCACAGGGTCCCCGAACACCGGGGAGCTGTTTTTT. Translating it yields CASSRTGSPNTGELFF.